These T cell receptor beta chains were read from a single sample in a study of CD8 T cells in Susac syndrome. TCRdb re-called the immunoSEQ multiplex PCR reads through MiXCR, storing one row per CDR3 protein. The sample contains about 190,000 distinct CDR3 sequences, 85% to 95% of which appear only once. Sequenced input: CD4+ T cells from PBMCs. These receptors were collected from a human donor in good health. The CDR3 runs from the conserved cysteine through the conserved F or W. A D gene is named only where the DNA matches it firmly. Part of the rows lack a size; the others show once, few, many or a class for expanded clones.

j_call cdr3_length v_call d_call clone_size cdr3_nt cdr3_aa
TRBJ1-6 15 TRBV27 . . TGTGCCAGCAGTTTATCAGCCAGATCTAATTCACCCCTCCACTTT CASSLSARSNSPLHF
TRBJ2-7 16 TRBV29-1 TRBD2 . TGCAGCGTTTCCGCCGGGACTAGCGGGGGGGCCTACGAGCAGTACTTC CSVSAGTSGGAYEQYF
TRBJ1-3 13 TRBV20-1 . . TGCAGTGTACAGACCCCGCCAGGAAACACCATATATTTT CSVQTPPGNTIYF
TRBJ2-7 13 TRBV12-3/TRBV12-4 . . TGTGCCAGCAGCCGGCCCGGCTCCTACGAGCAGTACTTC CASSRPGSYEQYF
TRBJ2-3 12 TRBV29-1 . . TGCAGCGTTGAGACGGGGCCAGATACGCAGTATTTT CSVETGPDTQYF
TRBJ1-1 15 TRBV4-1 . . TGCGCCAGCAGCCCTAGTGGGGGGGTCCTCACTGAAGCTTTCTTT CASSPSGGVLTEAFF
TRBJ2-7 14 TRBV5-6 . . TGTGCCAGCAGCTTTTCGGCGACAAACTACGAGCAGTACTTC CASSFSATNYEQYF
TRBJ1-4 14 TRBV20-1 . . TGCAGTGCTAGAGATCCAGACCAGAATGAAAAACTGTTTTTT CSARDPDQNEKLFF
TRBJ1-5 13 TRBV28 . few TGTGCCAGCAGTTCGCGGGGCAATCAGCCCCAGCATTTT CASSSRGNQPQHF
TRBJ1-4 15 TRBV15 . . TGTGCCACCAGCAGAGCGACGGACTTAGGGGAAAAACTGTTTTTT CATSRATDLGEKLFF
TRBJ2-2 17 TRBV7-2 TRBD1 once TGTGCCAGCAGCCCAGCAACAGGGGGCTTTTGGGTCGGGGAGCTGTTTTTT CASSPATGGFWVGELFF
TRBJ1-5 15 TRBV5-1 TRBD1 . TGCGCCAGCAGTTGGGGACAGGGCGACAATCAGCCCCAGCATTTT CASSWGQGDNQPQHF
TRBJ2-5 15 TRBV20-1 TRBD2 . TGCAGTGCTAGGAGGACTAGCGGGGGTCGGGAGACCCAGTACTTC CSARRTSGGRETQYF
TRBJ2-2 16 TRBV28 TRBD1 . TGTGCCAGCAGTTTATGGGCAGGGGGCTTCACCGGGGAGCTGTTTTTT CASSLWAGGFTGELFF
TRBJ1-5 15 TRBV19 TRBD1 . TGTGCCAGTAGTCCGGGACAGGGGGTCGGACAGCCCCAGCATTTT CASSPGQGVGQPQHF
TRBJ2-7 11 TRBV28 . . TGTGGCGTGGGCCAGCTCTACGAGCAGTACTTC CGVGQLYEQYF
TRBJ2-1 13 TRBV4-3 . . TGCGCCAGCAGCCAAGATTGGGTCGATGAGCAGTTCTTC CASSQDWVDEQFF
TRBJ1-1 13 TRBV5-1 . . TGCGCCAGCAGCTTCACCTCGAACACTGAAGCTTTCTTT CASSFTSNTEAFF
TRBJ1-4 13 TRBV18 TRBD1 . TGTGCCAGCTCACCAACAGGGGGCGGAAAACTGTTTTTT CASSPTGGGKLFF
TRBJ2-1 15 TRBV11-3 . . TGTGCCAGCAGCTTATCAGGACCCAGACGGGGGGAGCAGTTCTTC CASSLSGPRRGEQFF
TRBJ2-1 12 TRBV9 . . TGTGCCAGCAGCGCCGCATACAATGAGCAGTTCTTC CASSAAYNEQFF
TRBJ2-2 13 TRBV7-9 . once TGTGCCAGCAGATCGGACGTAACCGGGGAGCTGTTTTTT CASRSDVTGELFF
TRBJ1-3 14 TRBV2 TRBD1 . TGTGCCAGCCGACAGGGGGAATCTGGAAACACCATATATTTT CASRQGESGNTIYF
TRBJ1-1 13 TRBV28 TRBD1 . TGTGCCAGCAGTTCGGGGACAGGCTTTGAAGCTTTCTTT CASSSGTGFEAFF
TRBJ2-3 13 TRBV25-1 TRBD1 . TGTGCGGCCGGGACAGGGGGCACAGATACGCAGTATTTT CAAGTGGTDTQYF
TRBJ1-3 13 TRBV5-1 TRBD1 . TGCGCCAGCCAGGACAGGGCTGGAAACACCATATATTTT CASQDRAGNTIYF
TRBJ1-1 20 TRBV9 TRBD1 . TGTGCCAGCAGCGTAGTTCTCTCCCCCTGGGACAGGGGGCAGGGGACTGAAGCTTTCTTT CASSVVLSPWDRGQGTEAFF
TRBJ2-7 14 TRBV7-2 . once TGTGCCAGCAGCTTAACCCTACTAGGGAGCGAGCAGTACTTC CASSLTLLGSEQYF
TRBJ1-1 15 TRBV3-1 . . TGTGCCAGCAGCCATCATCCGGTGGCGGACACTGAAGCTTTCTTT CASSHHPVADTEAFF
TRBJ2-2 13 TRBV29-1 TRBD2 . TGCAGCGTTGAATCGGGGGGGGTCGGGGAGCTGTTTTTT CSVESGGVGELFF
TRBJ1-6 13 TRBV9 . once TGTGCCAGCAGCGTAGCCCCAAATTCACCCCTCCACTTT CASSVAPNSPLHF
TRBJ1-2 14 TRBV4-1 . . TGCGCCAGCACCACCCCCGCAGCCTCTAATGGCTACACCTTC CASTTPAASNGYTF
TRBJ2-1 13 TRBV11-2 . few TGTGCCAGCAGCCTGGTGGCGGGCAATGAGCAGTTCTTC CASSLVAGNEQFF
TRBJ2-1 15 TRBV19 TRBD2 once TGTGCCAGCCGCCCTATGAGGCAGCGGGGTGCTGAGCAGTTCTTC CASRPMRQRGAEQFF
TRBJ2-7 16 TRBV15 TRBD1 . TGTGCCACCAGCAGAGGCCCCGGGACAGGGATGCACGAGCAGTACTTC CATSRGPGTGMHEQYF
TRBJ2-2 12 TRBV10-3 . . TGTGCCATCAACAAGGGACCCGGGGAGCTGTTTTTT CAINKGPGELFF
TRBJ2-1 12 TRBV10-3 . . TGTGCCATCGGGGGGATCATGGGTGAGCAGTTCTTC CAIGGIMGEQFF
TRBJ2-6 15 TRBV30 . . TGTGCCTGGAGTTTCGACAGCCCTGGGGCCAACGTCCTGACTTTC CAWSFDSPGANVLTF
TRBJ1-1 15 TRBV6-2/TRBV6-3 . . TGTGCCAGCAGCCGTCCGGGCAGGGACAACACTGAAGCTTTCTTT CASSRPGRDNTEAFF
TRBJ2-6 13 TRBV5-1 . . TGCGCCAGCAGCACAAGTGGGGCCAACGTCCTGACTTTC CASSTSGANVLTF
TRBJ2-3 16 TRBV12-3/TRBV12-4 TRBD2 . TGTGCCAGCACCCGGGGACTAGCGGGGGGCACAGATACGCAGTATTTT CASTRGLAGGTDTQYF
TRBJ2-5 13 TRBV29-1 . . TGCAGCGCTGCTGGACAGACACAAGAGACCCAGTACTTC CSAAGQTQETQYF